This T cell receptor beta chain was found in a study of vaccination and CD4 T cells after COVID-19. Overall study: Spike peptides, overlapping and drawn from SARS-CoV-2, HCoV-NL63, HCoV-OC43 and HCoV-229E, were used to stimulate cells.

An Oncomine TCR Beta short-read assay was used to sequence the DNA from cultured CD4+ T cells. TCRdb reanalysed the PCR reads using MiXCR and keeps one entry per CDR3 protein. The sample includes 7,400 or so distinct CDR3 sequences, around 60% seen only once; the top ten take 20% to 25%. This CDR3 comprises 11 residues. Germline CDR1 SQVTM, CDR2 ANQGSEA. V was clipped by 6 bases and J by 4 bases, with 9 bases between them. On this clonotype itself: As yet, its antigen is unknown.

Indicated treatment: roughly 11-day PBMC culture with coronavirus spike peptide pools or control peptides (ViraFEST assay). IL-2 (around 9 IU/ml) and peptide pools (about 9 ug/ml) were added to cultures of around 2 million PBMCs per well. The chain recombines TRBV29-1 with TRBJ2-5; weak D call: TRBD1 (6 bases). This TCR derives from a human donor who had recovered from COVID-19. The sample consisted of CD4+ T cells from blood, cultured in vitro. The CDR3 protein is CSVGRGETQYF. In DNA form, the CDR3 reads TGCAGCGTAGGCAGGGGAGAGACCCAGTACTTC.